These 22 T cell receptor beta chains came from one sample sequenced in a study of shared clonotypes between healthy human individuals. Libraries were prepared by immunoSEQ multiplex PCR; TCRdb keeps only in-frame clonotypes and omits some of them. The repertoire consists of about a million clones, with roughly 72% occurring once and the leading ten covering approximately 1.5%. Material: memory CD4+ T cells sorted from blood. Subset described: CD45RA-negative fraction. The source of these receptors is a young man in good health.

The chain employs TRBV6-5 and TRBJ1-6, with D maybe TRBD1 (5 bases). V lost 5 bases to trimming and J lost 6 bases, with 8 bases between them. This CDR3 is 13 amino acids long. Germline V gives CDR1 MNHEY, CDR2 SVGAGI. The CDR3 DNA reads TGTGCCAGCAGTGGGGGAACTAATTCACCCCTCCACTTT. Translated: CASSGGTNSPLHF.

The chain couples TRBV4-1 to TRBJ1-2; weak D call: TRBD1 (5 bases). The CDR3 is 17 amino acids. Germline V CDR1 and CDR2: MGHRA, YSYEKL. Trimming stripped 0 bases from V and 4 bases from J, with 18 bases between. This chain's CDR3 is CASSQDFPVRGLYGYTF. The CDR3 coding sequence is TGCGCCAGCAGCCAAGACTTTCCGGTAAGGGGTCTCTATGGCTACACCTTC.

This chain links TRBV7-8 with TRBJ2-6; the D gene is possibly TRBD2 (6 bases). Trimming took 5 bases from V and 4 from J, leaving 12 bases between them. The CDR3 is made up of 15 amino acids. Germline CDR1 and CDR2: SGHVS and FQNEAQ. CDR3 loop: CASSHGGAGANVLTF. The CDR3 nucleotides are TGTGCCAGCAGCCACGGGGGAGCCGGGGCCAACGTCCTGACTTTC.

The CDR3 here is CASSLDPSGAGYTF. The CDR3 DNA reads as TGTGCCAGCAGTCTTGACCCCTCCGGTGCTGGCTACACCTTC. The chain couples TRBV28 to TRBJ1-2; D is undetermined. V dropped 5 bases and J dropped 7 bases, with 17 bases sitting between them. From germline, CDR1 is MDHEN and CDR2 SYDVKM. This CDR3 region has 14 residues.

The rearrangement joins TRBV5-4 to TRBJ1-1, with D possibly matching TRBD1 (5 bases). From germline, CDR1 is SGHNT and CDR2 YYREEE (reference sequence). V lost 0 bases and J 1 base, leaving 10 bases between the germline ends. The CDR3 runs 15 residues. The CDR3: CASSLALGENTEAFF. The CDR3 nucleotides read TGTGCCAGCAGCTTGGCTCTAGGGGAGAACACTGAAGCTTTCTTT.

This clone was seen a single time. The rearrangement links TRBV7-2 to TRBJ2-7; D is unresolved. V lost 4 bases to trimming and J lost 6 bases, with 13 bases between them. Germline V lookup: CDR1 SGHTA, CDR2 FQGNSA. The CDR3 contains 13 residues. CDR3 nucleotide sequence: TGTGCCAGCAGCTCCGCCAGTAGTGGCGAGCAGTACTTC. Protein product: CASSSASSGEQYF. Complete variable domain (other parts from reference TRBV7-2 and TRBJ2-7): GAGVSQSPSNKVTEKGKDVELRCDPISGHTALYWYRQSLGQGLEFLIYFQGNSAPDKSGLPSDRFSAERTGGSVSTLTIQRTQQEDSAVYLCASSSASSGEQYFGPGTRLTVT.

The rearrangement uses TRBV5-7 and TRBJ2-7; perhaps TRBD2 as D (6 bases). TRBV5-7 is identified as an open reading frame with a role that is uncertain. The CDR3 consists of 15 residues. Trimming removed 0 bases from V and 3 bases from J, with 13 bases in between. The DNA of the CDR3 is TGTGCCAGCAGCTTGGGGGGGGATACCTGCTACGAGCAGTACTTC. Amino acids: CASSLGGDTCYEQYF.

The gene calls are TRBV10-2 and TRBJ2-2, with D unclear. Germline-derived CDR1 and CDR2 are WSHSY and SAAADI. V lost 2 bases and J lost 2, with 12 bases in between. This CDR3 has 16 residues. The CDR3 DNA is TGCGCCAGCAGTGAGCCGGGTCCTACCAACACCGGGGAGCTGTTTTTT. Protein sequence: CASSEPGPTNTGELFF.

The CDR3 bases are TGTGCCAGCTCACAGAGCCGGGACAGGGGCTACGAGCAGTACTTC. Its protein product is CASSQSRDRGYEQYF. The chain uses TRBV18 and TRBJ2-7, with 10 nucleotides matching TRBD1. The CDR3 covers 15 residues. Trimming took 4 bases from V and 3 from J; bases not matched to a gene: 6. Per germline, CDR1 KGHSH and CDR2 LQKENI.

The table lists this clone with a few counts. V gene TRBV5-1 combines with J gene TRBJ1-2, with TRBD1 matching over 7 bases. The CDR3 is 16 residues long. Germline CDR1 and CDR2: SGHRS and YFSETQ. V shed 4 bases and J 4 bases; nucleotides not matched to a gene: 13. The CDR3 region is CASSPLPGTATYGYTF. CDR3 nucleotides: TGCGCCAGCAGCCCCTTACCCGGGACAGCCACCTATGGCTACACCTTC.

The J gene is TRBJ2-1, the V gene TRBV11-3; the D is unclear. The ends were cut back, 6 bases at V and 5 bases at J, with 5 bases in the middle. Germline-derived CDR1 and CDR2 are SGHNT and YENEEA. The CDR3 totals 11 residues. The CDR3 region is CASSSHNEQFF. The CDR3, as DNA: TGTGCCAGCAGTTCACACAATGAGCAGTTCTTC.

The chain uses TRBV10-1 and TRBJ2-5; TRBD2 might be the D (6 bases). This CDR3 is 15 amino acids long. Looked up from germline, CDR1 is WNHNN and CDR2 is SYGVQD (reference sequence). CDR3 sequence reads: CVKPRRETRQETQYF. DNA of the CDR3: TGCGTTAAACCACGGAGGGAGACGCGTCAAGAGACCCAGTACTTC.

This chain links TRBV10-3 with TRBJ2-3; 13 bases match TRBD2. The CDR3 contains 16 residues. The V and J ends lost 6 bases and 3 bases, in that order; junction bases with no gene match: 6. CDR1 is ENHRY and CDR2 is SYGVKD in the germline V gene. This CDR3 is CAISRTSGRGTDTQYF. The CDR3, as DNA: TGTGCCATCAGCCGTACTAGCGGGAGGGGGACAGATACGCAGTATTTT.

The chain combines TRBV5-1 with TRBJ2-2; 7 bases line up with TRBD1. The V gene's germline CDR1 is SGHRS and CDR2 YFSETQ. J lost 4 bases, V lost 0 bases, and 6 bases had no gene match. This CDR3 is built from 16 residues. CDR3 protein: CASSLGWDRITGELFF. The CDR3 nucleotides are TGCGCCAGCAGCTTGGGGTGGGACAGAATCACCGGGGAGCTGTTTTTT.

J is TRBJ2-6 and V is TRBV27; the D is unclear. The CDR3 totals 17 residues. Germline loops: CDR1 MNHEY, CDR2 SMNVEV (reference sequence). V gave up 1 base and J gave up 0 bases, with 10 bases separating them. CDR3: CASSLLAVDSGANVLTF. In DNA form, the CDR3 reads TGTGCCAGCAGTTTATTGGCGGTCGACTCTGGGGCCAACGTCCTGACTTTC.

Ten or more counts support this clone. The germline gene is not matched at one end of the junction; a read error may be the cause. Distinct nucleotide sequences in the sample also encode this CDR3. The genes are TRBV7-7 and TRBJ2-2, with TRBD1 matching 11 bases. Germline CDR1 reads SSHAT; CDR2 reads FNYEAQ (reference sequence). This CDR3 spans 14 amino acids. The CDR3 here is CASSLGQGAGELFF. Written as DNA, the CDR3 is TGTGCTAGCAGCCTCGGACAGGGGGCGGGGGAGCTGTTTTTT.

The chain links TRBV27 to TRBJ1-6, with 7 bases matching TRBD1. Trimming took 3 bases from V and 8 from J; bases not matched to a gene: 13. The germline gives CDR1 MNHEY, CDR2 SMNVEV (reference sequence). The CDR3 loop spans 17 amino acids. This CDR3 is CASSFGASTGSDSPLHF. CDR3 bases: TGTGCCAGCAGTTTTGGTGCGTCGACAGGGTCGGATTCACCCCTCCACTTT.

This rearrangement joins TRBV2 to TRBJ1-1; D gene uncertain. This CDR3 region has 12 residues. V gave up 2 bases and J gave up 8 bases, with 9 bases separating them. Germline CDR1 reads SNHLY; CDR2 reads FYNNEI. As DNA, the CDR3 is TGTGCCAGCAGTGAATGGGGTAGAGAAGCTTTCTTT. This gives the protein CASSEWGREAFF.

The gene calls are TRBV7-2 and TRBJ2-1, with TRBD2 matching over 9 bases. The CDR3 has 19 residues. Per germline, CDR1 SGHTA and CDR2 FQGNSA. The ends lost 5 bases at V and 0 bases at J; junction bases unmatched: 14. CDR3 sequence: CASSAGGGGSTSSYNEQFF. CDR3 nucleotide sequence: TGTGCCAGCAGCGCAGGCGGGGGGGGTAGCACTAGCTCCTACAATGAGCAGTTCTTC.

This chain connects TRBV5-1 to TRBJ2-6; D gene ambiguous. Germline V gene sequence: CDR1 SGHRS, CDR2 YFSETQ. V gave up 0 bases and J gave up 4 bases, with 14 bases separating them. The CDR3 length is 17 residues. The CDR3 nucleotides are TGCGCCAGCAGCTTGGTGCCAGGCGGAAAGGGGGCCAACGTCCTGACTTTC. It yields the protein CASSLVPGGKGANVLTF.

This clone has a single count. The J gene is TRBJ1-3, the V gene TRBV6-6, with D hard to call. This CDR3 is 14 amino acids long. Germline loops: CDR1 MNHNY, CDR2 SVGAGI (reference sequence). The germline V and J ends were trimmed by 7 bases and 2 bases, with 12 bases remaining between them. CDR3 DNA: TGTGCCAGCACGACGGGCTTTACTGGAAACACCATATATTTT. Its translation: CASTTGFTGNTIYF.

The V call is TRBV7-8, the J call TRBJ1-6; the D is unclear. Germline loops: CDR1 SGHVS, CDR2 FQNEAQ. The length of the CDR3 is 14 residues. Trimming took 5 bases from V and 9 from J, leaving 14 bases between them. The CDR3 reads CASSAYDGSSPLHF. The DNA for the CDR3 is TGTGCCAGCAGCGCCTACGACGGGAGTTCACCCCTCCACTTT.